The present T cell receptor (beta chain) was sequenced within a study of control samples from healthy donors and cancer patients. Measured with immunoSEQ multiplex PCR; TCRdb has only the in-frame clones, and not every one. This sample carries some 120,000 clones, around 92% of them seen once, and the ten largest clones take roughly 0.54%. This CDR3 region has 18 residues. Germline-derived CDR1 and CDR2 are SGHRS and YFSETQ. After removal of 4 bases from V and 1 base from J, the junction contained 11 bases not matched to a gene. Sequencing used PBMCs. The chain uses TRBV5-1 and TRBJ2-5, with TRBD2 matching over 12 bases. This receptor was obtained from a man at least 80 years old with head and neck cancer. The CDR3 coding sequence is TGCGCCAGCAGCCAACCCCCCGGGACTAGCGGGCTCCAAGAGACCCAGTACTTC. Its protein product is CASSQPPGTSGLQETQYF.